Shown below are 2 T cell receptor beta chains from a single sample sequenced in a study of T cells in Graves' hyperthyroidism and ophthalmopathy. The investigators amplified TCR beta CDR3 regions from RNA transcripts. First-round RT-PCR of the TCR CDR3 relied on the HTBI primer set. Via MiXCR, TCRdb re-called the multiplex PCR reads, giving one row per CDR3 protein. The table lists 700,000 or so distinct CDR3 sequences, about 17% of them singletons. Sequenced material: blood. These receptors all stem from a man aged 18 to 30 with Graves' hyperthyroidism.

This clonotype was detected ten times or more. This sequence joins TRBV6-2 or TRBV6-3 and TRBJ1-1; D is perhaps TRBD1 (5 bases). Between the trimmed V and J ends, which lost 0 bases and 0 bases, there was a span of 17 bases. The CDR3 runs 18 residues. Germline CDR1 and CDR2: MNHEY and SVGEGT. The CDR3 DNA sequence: TGTGCCAGCAGTTACTCTGGCCCGGGGGGTTTGGTGAACACTGAAGCTTTCTTT. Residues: CASSYSGPGGLVNTEAFF.

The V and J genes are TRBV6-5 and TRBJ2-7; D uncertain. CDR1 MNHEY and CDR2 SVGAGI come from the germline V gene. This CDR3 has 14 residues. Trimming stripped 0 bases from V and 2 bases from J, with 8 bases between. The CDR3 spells CASSYSEGTYEQYF. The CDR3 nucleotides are TGTGCCAGCAGTTACTCGGAAGGGACCTACGAGCAGTACTTC.